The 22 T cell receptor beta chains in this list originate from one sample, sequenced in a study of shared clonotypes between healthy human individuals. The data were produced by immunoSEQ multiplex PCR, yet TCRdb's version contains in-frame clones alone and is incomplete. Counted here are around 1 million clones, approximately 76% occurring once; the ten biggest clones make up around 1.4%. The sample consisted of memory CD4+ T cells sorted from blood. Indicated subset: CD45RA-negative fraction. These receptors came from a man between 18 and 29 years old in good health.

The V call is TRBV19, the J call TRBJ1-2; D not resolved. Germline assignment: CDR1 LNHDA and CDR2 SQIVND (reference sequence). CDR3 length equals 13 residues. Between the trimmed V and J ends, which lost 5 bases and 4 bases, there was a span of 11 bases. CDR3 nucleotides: TGTGCCAGTAGTCCGGAACTCTTCTATGGCTACACCTTC. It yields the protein CASSPELFYGYTF.

CDR3 sequence: CASSPLSGETQYF. The CDR3 DNA is TGCGCCAGCAGCCCCCTTAGTGGGGAGACCCAGTACTTC. J is TRBJ2-5 and V is TRBV5-1; no definite D call. This CDR3 is 13 amino acids long. Germline assignment: CDR1 SGHRS and CDR2 YFSETQ. V was pared by 4 bases and J by 5 bases, with 12 bases between.

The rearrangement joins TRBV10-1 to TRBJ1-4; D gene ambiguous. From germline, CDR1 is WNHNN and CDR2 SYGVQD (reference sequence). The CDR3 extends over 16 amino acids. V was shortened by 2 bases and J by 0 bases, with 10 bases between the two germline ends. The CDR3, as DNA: TGCGCCAGCAGTGAGCCCGACATTACAACTAATGAAAAACTGTTTTTT. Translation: CASSEPDITTNEKLFF.

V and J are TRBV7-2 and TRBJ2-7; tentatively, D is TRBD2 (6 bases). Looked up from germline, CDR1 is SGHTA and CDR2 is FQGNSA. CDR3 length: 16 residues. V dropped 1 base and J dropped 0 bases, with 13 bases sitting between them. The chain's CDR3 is CASSLGGRRDSYEQYF. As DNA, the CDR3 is TGTGCCAGCAGCTTAGGAGGGCGGCGGGACTCCTACGAGCAGTACTTC.

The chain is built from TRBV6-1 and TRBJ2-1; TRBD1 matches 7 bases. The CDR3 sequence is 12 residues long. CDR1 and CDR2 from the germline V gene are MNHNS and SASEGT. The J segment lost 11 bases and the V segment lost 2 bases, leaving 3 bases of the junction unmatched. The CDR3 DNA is TGTGCCAGCAGTGAATGGACAGGTCAGCAGTTCTTC. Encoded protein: CASSEWTGQQFF.

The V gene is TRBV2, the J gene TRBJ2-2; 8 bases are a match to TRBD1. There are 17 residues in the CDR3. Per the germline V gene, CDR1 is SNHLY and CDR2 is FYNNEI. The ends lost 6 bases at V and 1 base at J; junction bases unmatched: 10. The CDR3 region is CASRQGQGVKNTGELFF. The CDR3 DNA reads TGTGCCAGCAGACAAGGACAGGGAGTAAAGAACACCGGGGAGCTGTTTTTT.

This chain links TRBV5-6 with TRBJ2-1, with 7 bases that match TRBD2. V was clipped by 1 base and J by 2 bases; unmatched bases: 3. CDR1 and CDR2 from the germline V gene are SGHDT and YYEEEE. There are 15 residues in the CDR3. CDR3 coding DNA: TGTGCCAGCAGCTTGAGGGACTACCCCTACAATGAGCAGTTCTTC. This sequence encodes CASSLRDYPYNEQFF.

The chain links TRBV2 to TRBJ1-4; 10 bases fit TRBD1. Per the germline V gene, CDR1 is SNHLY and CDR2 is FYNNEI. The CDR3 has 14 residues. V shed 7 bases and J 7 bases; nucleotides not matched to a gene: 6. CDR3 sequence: CASTEDRGVEKLFF. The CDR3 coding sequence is TGTGCCAGCACTGAGGACAGGGGGGTTGAAAAACTGTTTTTT. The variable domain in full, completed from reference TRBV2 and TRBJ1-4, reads EPEVTQTPSHQVTQMGQEVILRCVPISNHLYFYWYRQILGQKVEFLVSFYNNEISEKSEIFDDQFSVERPDGSNFTLKIRSTKLEDSAMYFCASTEDRGVEKLFFGSGTQLSVL.

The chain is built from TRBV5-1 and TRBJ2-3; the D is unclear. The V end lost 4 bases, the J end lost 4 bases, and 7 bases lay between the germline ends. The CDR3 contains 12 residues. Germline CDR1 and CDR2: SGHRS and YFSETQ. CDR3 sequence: CASSANPDTQYF. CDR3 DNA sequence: TGCGCCAGCAGCGCAAACCCAGATACGCAGTATTTT.

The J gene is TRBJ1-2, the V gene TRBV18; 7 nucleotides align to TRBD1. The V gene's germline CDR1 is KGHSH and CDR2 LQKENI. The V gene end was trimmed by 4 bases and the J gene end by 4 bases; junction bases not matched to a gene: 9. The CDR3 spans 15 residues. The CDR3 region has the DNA TGTGCCAGCTCACTGGGGGACAGCACCCTCTATGGCTACACCTTC. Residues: CASSLGDSTLYGYTF. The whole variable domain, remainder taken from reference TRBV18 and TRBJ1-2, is NAGVMQNPRHLVRRRGQEARLRCSPMKGHSHVYWYRQLPEEGLKFMVYLQKENIIDESGMPKERFSAEFPKEGPSILRIQQVVRGDSAAYFCASSLGDSTLYGYTFGSGTRLTVV.

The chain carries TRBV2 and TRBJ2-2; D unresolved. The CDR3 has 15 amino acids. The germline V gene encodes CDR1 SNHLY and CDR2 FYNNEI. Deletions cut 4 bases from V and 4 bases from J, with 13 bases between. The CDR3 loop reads CASSVIGLTTGELFF. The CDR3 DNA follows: TGTGCCAGCAGTGTGATTGGGCTAACCACCGGGGAGCTGTTTTTT.

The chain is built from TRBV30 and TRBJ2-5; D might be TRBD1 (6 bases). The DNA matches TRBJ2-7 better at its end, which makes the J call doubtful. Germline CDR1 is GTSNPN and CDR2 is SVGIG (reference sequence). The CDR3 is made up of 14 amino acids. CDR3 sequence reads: CAWSVVQGGYEQYF. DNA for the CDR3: TGTGCCTGGAGTGTTGTACAGGGCGGGTACGAGCAGTACTTC.

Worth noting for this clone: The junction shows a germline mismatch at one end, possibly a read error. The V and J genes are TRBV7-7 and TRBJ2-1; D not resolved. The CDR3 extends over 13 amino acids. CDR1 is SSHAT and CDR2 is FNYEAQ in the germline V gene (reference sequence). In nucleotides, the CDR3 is TGTGCTAGCAGCGCGAATGGGCTGGATGAGCAGTTCTTC. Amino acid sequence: CASSANGLDEQFF.

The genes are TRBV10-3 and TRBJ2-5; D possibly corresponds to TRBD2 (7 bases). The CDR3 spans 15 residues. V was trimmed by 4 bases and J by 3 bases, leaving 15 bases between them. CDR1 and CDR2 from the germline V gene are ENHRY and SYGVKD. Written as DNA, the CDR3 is TGTGCCATCAGTGTCACTGGGGGGGCGGAAGAGACCCAGTACTTC. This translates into CAISVTGGAEETQYF.

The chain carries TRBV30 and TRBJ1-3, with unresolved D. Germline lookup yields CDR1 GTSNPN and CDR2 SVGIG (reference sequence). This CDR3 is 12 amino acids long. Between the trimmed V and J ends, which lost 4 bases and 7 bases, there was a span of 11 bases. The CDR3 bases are TGTGCCTGGACCCCCCAAAGGAACACCATATATTTT. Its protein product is CAWTPQRNTIYF.

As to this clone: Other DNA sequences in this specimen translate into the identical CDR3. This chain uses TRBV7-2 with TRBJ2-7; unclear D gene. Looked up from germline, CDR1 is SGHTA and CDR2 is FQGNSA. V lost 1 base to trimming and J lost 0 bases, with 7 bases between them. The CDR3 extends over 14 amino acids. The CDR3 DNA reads TGTGCCAGCAGCTTAGGAGGTAACTCCTACGAGCAGTACTTC. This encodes CASSLGGNSYEQYF.

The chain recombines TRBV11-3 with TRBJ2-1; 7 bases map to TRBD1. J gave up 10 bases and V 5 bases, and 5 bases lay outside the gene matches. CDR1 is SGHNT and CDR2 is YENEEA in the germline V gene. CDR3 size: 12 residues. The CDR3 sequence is CASSTQGLEQFF. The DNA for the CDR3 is TGTGCCAGCAGCACACAGGGGTTGGAGCAGTTCTTC.

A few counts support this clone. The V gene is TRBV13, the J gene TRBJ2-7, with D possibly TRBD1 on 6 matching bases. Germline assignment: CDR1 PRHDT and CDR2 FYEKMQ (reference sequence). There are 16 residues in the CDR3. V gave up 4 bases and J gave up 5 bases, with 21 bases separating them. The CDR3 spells CASSSRTASGVNEQYF. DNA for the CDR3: TGTGCCAGCAGCTCGAGGACAGCCTCCGGGGTCAACGAGCAGTACTTC.

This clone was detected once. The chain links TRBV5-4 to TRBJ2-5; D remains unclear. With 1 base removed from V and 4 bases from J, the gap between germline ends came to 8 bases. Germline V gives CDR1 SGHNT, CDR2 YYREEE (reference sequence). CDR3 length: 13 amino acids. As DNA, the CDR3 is TGTGCCAGCAGCTTGAGCTTCAGAGAGACCCAGTACTTC. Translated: CASSLSFRETQYF.

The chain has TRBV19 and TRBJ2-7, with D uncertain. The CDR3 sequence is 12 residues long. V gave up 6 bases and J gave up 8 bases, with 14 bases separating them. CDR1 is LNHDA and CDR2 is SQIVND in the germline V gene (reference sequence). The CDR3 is CASSLEKTKQYF. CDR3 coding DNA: TGTGCCAGTAGCCTAGAAAAAACCAAGCAGTACTTC.

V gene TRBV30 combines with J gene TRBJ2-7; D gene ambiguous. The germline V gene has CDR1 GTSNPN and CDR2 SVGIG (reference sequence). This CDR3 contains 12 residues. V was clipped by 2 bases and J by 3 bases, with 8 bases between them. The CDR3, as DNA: TGTGCCTGGAGTCCCCAATACTACGAGCAGTACTTC. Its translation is CAWSPQYYEQYF.

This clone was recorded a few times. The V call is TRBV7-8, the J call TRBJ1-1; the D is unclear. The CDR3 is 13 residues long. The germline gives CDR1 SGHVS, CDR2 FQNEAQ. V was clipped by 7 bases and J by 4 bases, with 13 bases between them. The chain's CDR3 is CASNPQWGTEAFF. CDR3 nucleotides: TGTGCCAGCAACCCGCAGTGGGGCACTGAAGCTTTCTTT.